Each of the 26 T cell receptor beta chains below was sequenced from the same sample in a study of cytomegalovirus exposure and HLA in healthy donors. 60 Vbeta and 13 Jbeta primers were used in PCR. Assay: immunoSEQ multiplex PCR; the TCRdb copy retains only in-frame clones and omits some. The sample has some 180,000 clones; over 70% are singletons. Sequencing was performed on PBMCs. These receptors all stem from a man aged 35 to 55 in good health and CMV-seropositive.

This sequence joins TRBV2 and TRBJ2-1; 7 nucleotides agree with TRBD2. The CDR3 is 14 amino acids. The germline V gene encodes CDR1 SNHLY and CDR2 FYNNEI. After removal of 4 bases from V and 9 bases from J, the junction contained 9 bases not matched to a gene. The CDR3 DNA sequence: TGTGCCAGCAGTGCGACTAGCACGGGCGGTGAGCAGTTCTTC. Its protein product is CASSATSTGGEQFF.

V and J are TRBV7-9 and TRBJ1-1; TRBD1 aligns across 8 bases. CDR1 and CDR2 (germline): SEHNR, FQNEAQ (reference sequence). The CDR3 spans 15 residues. The trim removed 2 bases at V and 2 bases at J, leaving 4 bases unmatched. The CDR3 nucleotides read TGTGCCAGCAGCTTACTTGACAGGGGTAACACTGAAGCTTTCTTT. Residues: CASSLLDRGNTEAFF.

This chain connects TRBV28 to TRBJ2-1; 13 bases are a match to TRBD2. Germline trimming cut 5 bases from V and 12 bases from J; bases unmatched to any gene: 7. This CDR3 contains 14 residues. The germline V gene has CDR1 MDHEN and CDR2 SYDVKM. CDR3 in DNA: TGTGCCAGCAGTGGGACTAGCGGGAAAGCAAGGCAGTTCTTC. Protein product: CASSGTSGKARQFF.

The chain links TRBV6-5 to TRBJ1-2, with 7 positions matching TRBD1. Germline values: CDR1 MNHEY, CDR2 SVGAGI. The junction had 12 bases not matched to a gene; V was cut back by 5 bases and J by 6 bases. The CDR3 is 15 amino acids. DNA of the CDR3: TGTGCCAGCAGTAGATACAGGGGCCGCAATCATGGCTACACCTTC. Its translation is CASSRYRGRNHGYTF.

The V and J genes are TRBV29-1 and TRBJ1-4; 7 bases agree with TRBD1. Germline CDR1 and CDR2: SQVTM and ANQGSEA. Losses at the gene ends were 5 bases for V and 0 bases for J; bases not matched to a gene: 6. The CDR3 loop spans 15 amino acids. The CDR3 is CSVMGTGATNEKLFF. CDR3 in DNA: TGCAGCGTTATGGGTACAGGGGCAACTAATGAAAAACTGTTTTTT.

V gene TRBV15 combines with J gene TRBJ2-5, with 7 bases fitting TRBD2. With V trimmed by 0 bases and J by 10 bases, 11 bases remained unmatched. The CDR3 length is 15 residues. Germline V gene sequence: CDR1 LNHNV, CDR2 YYDKDF (reference sequence). In nucleotides, the CDR3 is TGTGCCACCAGCAGAGATCAGGGTCCGGGAGGTATCCAGTACTTC. This gives the protein CATSRDQGPGGIQYF.

The V call is TRBV14, the J call TRBJ2-3, with 13 bases matching TRBD2. Germline values: CDR1 SGHDN, CDR2 FVKESK. The CDR3 covers 17 residues. The V and J ends lost 1 base and 1 base, in that order; junction bases with no gene match: 2. The CDR3 coding sequence is TGTGCCAGCAGCCAAGTCACTAGCGGGAGGGGCACAGATACGCAGTATTTT. This sequence encodes CASSQVTSGRGTDTQYF.

The rearrangement links TRBV6-5 to TRBJ2-1; 9 bases are a match to TRBD2. The V gene end was trimmed by 2 bases and the J gene end by 15 bases; junction bases not matched to a gene: 8. From germline, CDR1 is MNHEY and CDR2 SVGAGI. There are 13 residues in the CDR3. In DNA, the CDR3 is TGTGCCAGCAGTTACATTAGCGGGAGCGAGGCGTTCTTC. This gives the protein CASSYISGSEAFF.

V and J are TRBV28 and TRBJ2-7; TRBD2 matches 11 bases. In germline, CDR1 is MDHEN, CDR2 SYDVKM. J gave up 2 bases and V 5 bases, and 8 bases lay outside the gene matches. The CDR3 consists of 16 residues. Here the CDR3 DNA reads TGTGCCAGCAGTCCTCCGGGGACTAGCGGAACCTACGAGCAGTACTTC. The encoded protein is CASSPPGTSGTYEQYF.

The chain carries TRBV6-5 and TRBJ2-1; 9 nucleotides match TRBD2. V shed 0 bases, J shed 4 bases, and the junction held 4 bases outside the gene matches. This CDR3 has 16 residues. Germline V gene data show CDR1 as MNHEY and CDR2 as SVGAGI. The CDR3 sequence is CASSYSGLAGYNEQFF. In nucleotides, the CDR3 is TGTGCCAGCAGTTACTCAGGGCTAGCGGGGTACAATGAGCAGTTCTTC.

This sequence joins TRBV30 and TRBJ1-3, with D uncertain. The CDR3 has 16 residues. CDR1 and CDR2 (germline): GTSNPN, SVGIG (reference sequence). V lost 1 base to trimming and J lost 0 bases, with 13 bases between them. CDR3 DNA: TGTGCCTGGAGTGGAGGGCAACTGAGCTCTGGAAACACCATATATTTT. Amino acids: CAWSGGQLSSGNTIYF. Combining the CDR3 with reference TRBV30 and TRBJ1-3 gives the whole variable domain SQTIHQWPATLVQPVGSPLSLECTVEGTSNPNLYWYRQAAGRGLQLLFYSVGIGQISSEVPQNLSASRPQDRQFILSSKKLLLSDSGFYLCAWSGGQLSSGNTIYFGEGSWLTVV.

V is TRBV7-2 and J is TRBJ2-7, with a possible D match to TRBD2 (6 bases). V was trimmed by 5 bases and J by 0 bases, leaving 14 bases between them. The CDR3 runs to 15 residues. CDR1 and CDR2 from the germline V gene are SGHTA and FQGNSA. The CDR3 loop reads CASSGRLVSSYEQYF. The CDR3 DNA reads TGTGCCAGCAGCGGCAGACTAGTCAGCTCCTACGAGCAGTACTTC.

This chain uses TRBV10-2 with TRBJ2-1, with D perhaps matching TRBD2 (6 bases). CDR1 WSHSY and CDR2 SAAADI come from the germline V gene. This CDR3 comprises 13 residues. V lost 1 base to trimming and J lost 10 bases, with 11 bases between them. The CDR3 sequence is CASSELGEEEQFF. The CDR3 DNA is TGCGCCAGCAGTGAGTTAGGGGAGGAGGAGCAGTTCTTC.

The chain carries TRBV18 and TRBJ2-2; 10 nucleotides align to TRBD1. V was pared by 3 bases and J by 4 bases, with 8 bases of the junction left unmatched. The CDR3 is 17 amino acids. Per the germline V gene, CDR1 is KGHSH and CDR2 is LQKENI. The CDR3 sequence: CASSPGTGVRSTGELFF. CDR3 sequence (DNA): TGTGCCAGCTCACCTGGGACAGGGGTTCGGAGCACCGGGGAGCTGTTTTTT.

The chain uses TRBV27 and TRBJ1-1, with D tentatively TRBD1 (5 bases). Germline V lookup: CDR1 MNHEY, CDR2 SMNVEV (reference sequence). The length of the CDR3 is 15 residues. With 3 bases removed from V and 5 bases from J, the gap between germline ends came to 16 bases. In DNA, the CDR3 is TGTGCCAGCAGTTTTAATATCAGGGCGGGGACTGAAGCTTTCTTT. Its protein product is CASSFNIRAGTEAFF.

The table lists this clone with a count of one. The chain combines TRBV6-5 with TRBJ2-3; tentatively, D is TRBD2 (5 bases). V shed 5 bases and J shed 13 bases, with 16 bases lying between them. This CDR3 contains 12 residues. CDR1 is MNHEY and CDR2 is SVGAGI in the germline V gene. This chain's CDR3 is CASSPLGSGEYF. Here the CDR3 DNA reads TGTGCCAGCAGTCCCCTAGGCTCCGGGGAGTATTTT.

The rearrangement joins TRBV5-6 to TRBJ1-1, with 10 bases that match TRBD1. CDR1 and CDR2 (germline): SGHDT, YYEEEE. Trimming removed 4 bases from V and 6 bases from J; junction bases left unmatched: 9. The CDR3 runs 15 residues. In nucleotides, the CDR3 is TGTGCCAGCAGCAGGACAGGGGGGATAGGCGCTGAAGCTTTCTTT. Its protein is CASSRTGGIGAEAFF.

The chain employs TRBV5-1 and TRBJ2-2; D is possibly TRBD1 (5 bases). The CDR3 loop spans 15 amino acids. Germline CDR1 SGHRS, CDR2 YFSETQ. The V gene lost 4 bases and the J gene lost 0 bases, with 10 bases spanning the gap. The CDR3 DNA sequence: TGCGCCAGCAGCCGCAGGGAAACGAACACCGGGGAGCTGTTTTTT. Translated: CASSRRETNTGELFF. The variable domain in full, with the rest retrieved from reference TRBV5-1 and TRBJ2-2, is KAGVTQTPRYLIKTRGQQVTLSCSPISGHRSVSWYQQTPGQGLQFLFEYFSETQRNKGNFPGRFSGRQFSNSRSEMNVSTLELGDSALYLCASSRRETNTGELFFGEGSRLTVL.

This rearrangement joins TRBV6-5 to TRBJ1-2; 8 positions match TRBD1. The CDR3 sequence is 15 residues long. The junction had 12 bases not matched to a gene; V was cut back by 4 bases and J by 8 bases. Per germline, CDR1 MNHEY and CDR2 SVGAGI. CDR3 sequence: CASSFSGQGPKGYTF. In DNA, the CDR3 is TGTGCCAGCAGTTTTTCTGGACAGGGACCAAAGGGCTACACCTTC.

On this clone itself: Germline and junction disagree at one end, which may indicate a read error. The gene calls are TRBV7-9 and TRBJ2-7; D might be TRBD2 (5 bases). In germline, CDR1 is SEHNR, CDR2 FQNEAQ (reference sequence). The CDR3 loop spans 12 amino acids. CDR3 sequence (DNA): TGTTCCAGCAGCCCGGGATTTTACGAGCAGTACTTC. It codes for CSSSPGFYEQYF. The full variable domain, in which reference TRBV7-9 and TRBJ2-7 provide the parts outside the CDR3, is DTGVSQNPRHKITKRGQNVTFRCDPISEHNRLYWYRQTLGQGPEFLTYFQNEAQLEKSRLLSDRFSAERPKGSFSTLEIQRTEQGDSAMYLCSSSPGFYEQYFGPGTRLTVT.

The CDR3 DNA reads as TGTGCCAGCAGTAGAAACCGCGGGGAGACCCAGTACTTC. As protein: CASSRNRGETQYF. The V and J genes are TRBV6-5 and TRBJ2-5; D is perhaps TRBD2 (5 bases). In germline, CDR1 is MNHEY, CDR2 SVGAGI. V was cut by 5 bases and J by 5 bases, with 12 bases left in between. This CDR3 contains 13 residues.

V is TRBV6-1 and J is TRBJ1-1; D might be TRBD1 (5 bases). CDR1 MNHNS and CDR2 SASEGT come from the germline V gene. The ends were cut back, 0 bases at V and 4 bases at J, with 9 bases in the middle. The CDR3 length is 14 residues. CDR3: CASSEAGGGTEAFF. In nucleotides, the CDR3 is TGTGCCAGCAGTGAAGCGGGGGGAGGCACTGAAGCTTTCTTT.

The chain employs TRBV15 and TRBJ2-1; D not resolved. V shed 3 bases and J shed 0 bases, with 12 bases lying between them. Per germline, CDR1 LNHNV and CDR2 YYDKDF (reference sequence). CDR3 length: 16 amino acids. In DNA form, the CDR3 reads TGTGCCACCAGCAGTCCCGCTCGGAGCTCCTACAATGAGCAGTTCTTC. This encodes CATSSPARSSYNEQFF. Based on the CDR3 plus reference TRBV15 and TRBJ2-1, the full variable domain is DAMVIQNPRYQVTQFGKPVTLSCSQTLNHNVMYWYQQKSSQAPKLLFHYYDKDFNNEADTPDNFQSRRPNTSFCFLDIRSPGLGDTAMYLCATSSPARSSYNEQFFGPGTRLTVL.

This clone was picked up a small number of times. This rearrangement joins TRBV28 to TRBJ2-5; TRBD1 agrees at 7 bases. CDR1 MDHEN and CDR2 SYDVKM come from the germline V gene. The CDR3 is 14 amino acids. V lost 5 bases, J lost 5 bases, and 8 bases stayed unmatched. CDR3 region: CASSMPRGLETQYF. The CDR3 DNA reads TGTGCCAGCAGTATGCCAAGGGGGCTGGAGACCCAGTACTTC.

The chain couples TRBV21-1 to TRBJ2-3; the table's D call, TRBD2, has no DNA check behind it. TRBV21-1 counts as a pseudogene. The CDR3 is made up of 17 amino acids. CDR3 coding DNA: TGTGCCAGCAGCAAAGGACCCGGGACTAGCGGGGCCAATACGCAGTATTTT. Translated: CASSKGPGTSGANTQYF.

The V call is TRBV11-2, the J call TRBJ2-4; TRBD2 aligns across 7 bases. Losses at the gene ends were 3 bases for V and 1 base for J; bases not matched to a gene: 3. CDR3 length equals 15 residues. From germline, CDR1 is SGHAT and CDR2 FQNNGV. CDR3 amino acids: CASSFTGRAKNIQYF. DNA for the CDR3: TGTGCCAGCAGCTTTACCGGGAGGGCCAAAAACATTCAGTACTTC.